The 13 T cell receptor beta chains in this list originate from one sample, sequenced in a study of HIV-infected patients and healthy controls. The repertoire came from unfractionated whole blood and reflected all unsorted peripheral T cells. About 540 ng RNA was reverse transcribed with alpha and beta constant-region primers. Using multiplexing indices, alpha and beta chain libraries were generated apart by chain-specific third strand synthesis. Each CDR3 protein gets one entry after TCRdb re-called the 5' RACE reads with MiXCR. The sample carries approximately 14,000 distinct CDR3 sequences, around 9% recorded once. The specimen sequenced was blood. Receptors were obtained from an adult in good health.

By sample fraction, this clonotype is medium-sized. The J gene is TRBJ2-3, the V gene TRBV7-2; no clear D. CDR1 is SGHTA and CDR2 is FQGNSA in the germline V gene. V lost 3 bases and J lost 0, with 4 bases in between. This CDR3 comprises 13 residues. Here the CDR3 reads CASSFYSTDTQYF. CDR3 bases: TGTGCCAGCAGCTTTTATAGCACAGATACGCAGTATTTT.

Many counts were recorded for this clonotype. The rearrangement links TRBV11-3 to TRBJ2-1; D ambiguous. V lost 2 bases and J 5 bases, leaving 10 bases between the germline ends. This CDR3 is built from 14 residues. Germline V gene sequence: CDR1 SGHNT, CDR2 YENEEA. The CDR3 nucleotides are TGTGCCAGCAGCTTATCGGGCGGCCACAATGAGCAGTTCTTC. It translates to CASSLSGGHNEQFF.

This clonotype is labeled medium-sized (0.01 to 0.1%). This chain joins TRBV10-2 and TRBJ2-5, with a weak D call TRBD1 (6 bases). V was clipped by 7 bases and J by 13 bases, with 16 bases between them. Germline V gene sequence: CDR1 WSHSY, CDR2 SAAADI. The CDR3 contains 11 residues. The CDR3 loop reads CASTPGQPLYF. CDR3 bases: TGCGCCAGCACTCCCGGACAGCCCCTGTACTTC.

This clonotype appeared many times. The rearrangement joins TRBV7-2 to TRBJ2-6; D might be TRBD2 (6 bases). V shed 1 base and J shed 2 bases, with 9 bases lying between them. The germline V gene encodes CDR1 SGHTA and CDR2 FQGNSA. The CDR3 spans 16 residues. The CDR3 loop is CASSLVGGAGANVLTF. DNA for the CDR3: TGTGCCAGCAGCTTAGTAGGCGGGGCTGGGGCCAACGTCCTGACTTTC.

This clonotype has a count of ten or more. V gene TRBV7-8 combines with J gene TRBJ2-2, with D unclear. Germline CDR1 reads SGHVS; CDR2 reads FQNEAQ. The CDR3 contains 14 residues. V was pared by 7 bases and J by 4 bases, with 13 bases between. CDR3 region: CASNPGTRTGELFF. The CDR3, as DNA: TGTGCCAGCAACCCAGGCACCCGCACCGGGGAGCTGTTTTTT.

This clonotype was counted ten times or more. This chain links TRBV13 with TRBJ2-1; D is possibly TRBD1 (8 bases). The germline V gene encodes CDR1 PRHDT and CDR2 FYEKMQ (reference sequence). CDR3 length equals 15 residues. Trimming took off 4 bases at V and 6 bases at J, with 16 bases between the two ends. The CDR3 sequence is CASSSGQGGGNEQFF. The CDR3 DNA follows: TGTGCCAGCAGCTCCGGACAGGGAGGGGGCAATGAGCAGTTCTTC.

In its sample, this clonotype ranks as medium-sized (0.01 to 0.1%). This rearrangement joins TRBV14 to TRBJ1-1, with D tentatively TRBD1 (6 bases). CDR3 length: 17 amino acids. Trimming took off 3 bases at V and 5 bases at J, with 22 bases between the two ends. In germline, CDR1 is SGHDN, CDR2 FVKESK. The CDR3 reads CASSHLRTTGRGTEAFF. In DNA form, the CDR3 reads TGTGCCAGCAGCCACCTACGGACTACAGGGCGAGGAACTGAAGCTTTCTTT.

This clonotype was recorded many times. This chain connects TRBV27 to TRBJ2-7, with D maybe TRBD2 (6 bases). CDR1 is MNHEY, CDR2 SMNVEV, per germline (reference sequence). The CDR3 consists of 13 residues. Trimming removed 3 bases at V and 7 bases at J, with 13 bases between. CDR3 amino acids: CASSFGTSEEQYF. CDR3 nucleotides: TGTGCCAGCAGTTTCGGGACTTCGGAAGAGCAGTACTTC.

The sample holds many counts of this clonotype. The germline gene is not matched at one end of the junction; a read error may be the cause. This chain connects TRBV2 to TRBJ1-5; unclear D gene. Germline CDR1 SNHLY, CDR2 FYNNEI. The CDR3 covers 17 residues. The CDR3 nucleotides read TGTGCCAGCAGCGAAGGGTCCGGAGAATATAGCAATCAGCCCCAGCATTTT. This encodes CASSEGSGEYSNQPQHF.

This clonotype is medium-sized by share. Germline is not matched at one junction end, which may reflect a read error. The rearrangement links TRBV18 to TRBJ2-7; no reliable D call. The CDR3 has 14 residues. Germline CDR1 reads KGHSH; CDR2 reads LQKENI. The CDR3 loop reads CASSPSKSTESSYF. CDR3 DNA: TGTGCCAGCTCACCTTCAAAGTCTACGGAATCTTCTTATTTC. Combining the CDR3 with reference TRBV18 and TRBJ2-7 gives the whole variable domain NAGVMQNPRHLVRRRGQEARLRCSPMKGHSHVYWYRQLPEEGLKFMVYLQKENIIDESGMPKERFSAEFPKEGPSILRIQQVVRGDSAAYFCASSPSKSTESSYFGPGTRLTVT.

This clonotype was found many times. V usage is TRBV2 and J usage is TRBJ1-1; a weak D match, TRBD1 (6 bases). Germline CDR1 and CDR2: SNHLY and FYNNEI. CDR3 length: 11 amino acids. Trimming took off 8 bases at V and 4 bases at J, with 8 bases between the two ends. CDR3 amino acids: CASGGLTEAFF. DNA of the CDR3: TGTGCCAGCGGGGGCCTCACTGAAGCTTTCTTT.

The sample holds many counts of this clonotype. The gene calls are TRBV27 and TRBJ2-1, with 7 bases fitting TRBD2. CDR3 length: 14 residues. In germline, CDR1 is MNHEY, CDR2 SMNVEV (reference sequence). J was trimmed by 4 bases and V by 7 bases; bases with no gene match: 7. The CDR3 DNA reads as TGTGCCAGCAACCCGACTAGCCCTTACAATGAGCAGTTCTTC. Protein product: CASNPTSPYNEQFF.

This clonotype has a count of ten or more. The genes are TRBV11-2 and TRBJ2-3; no definite D call. V lost 1 base and J 5 bases, leaving 10 bases between the germline ends. This CDR3 is built from 14 residues. CDR1 is SGHAT and CDR2 is FQNNGV in the germline V gene. CDR3 nucleotide sequence: TGTGCCAGCAGCTTAGGGGCGGTGGGAGATACGCAGTATTTT. Protein sequence: CASSLGAVGDTQYF.